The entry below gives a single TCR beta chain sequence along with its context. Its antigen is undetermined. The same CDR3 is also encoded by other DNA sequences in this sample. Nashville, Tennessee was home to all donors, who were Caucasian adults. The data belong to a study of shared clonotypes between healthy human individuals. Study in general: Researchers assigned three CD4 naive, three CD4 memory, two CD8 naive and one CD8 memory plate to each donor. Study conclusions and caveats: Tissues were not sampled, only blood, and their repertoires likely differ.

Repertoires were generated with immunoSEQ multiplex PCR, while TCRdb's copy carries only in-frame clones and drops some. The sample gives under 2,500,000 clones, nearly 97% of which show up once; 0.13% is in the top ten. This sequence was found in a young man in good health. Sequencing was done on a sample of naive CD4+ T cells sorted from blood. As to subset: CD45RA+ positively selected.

CDR3 region: CAWSGNSNQPQHF. Written as DNA, the CDR3 is TGTGCCTGGAGTGGGAATAGCAATCAGCCCCAGCATTTT. This sequence joins TRBV30 and TRBJ1-5; D is undetermined. Looked up from germline, CDR1 is GTSNPN and CDR2 is SVGIG (reference sequence). The germline V and J ends were trimmed by 1 base and 0 bases, with 4 bases remaining between them. CDR3 length equals 13 residues.